One sample yielded the 28 T cell receptor beta chains listed below, sequenced in a study of cytotoxic CD8 clonotypes in ibrutinib-treated CLL. Libraries were prepared by immunoSEQ multiplex PCR; TCRdb keeps only in-frame clonotypes and omits some of them. The data hold roughly 200,000 clones, with 79% observed a single time. The specimen comprised PBMCs, sampled after 12 months of ibrutinib treatment. The receptor source for this set is a human donor with chronic lymphocytic leukemia.

The V gene is TRBV5-6, the J gene TRBJ2-5; TRBD2 matches 7 bases. V trimming: 4 bases; J trimming: 2 bases; junction bases outside the gene matches: 8. This CDR3 spans 15 amino acids. Germline values: CDR1 SGHDT, CDR2 YYEEEE. CDR3 in DNA: TGTGCCAGCAGCGCCAGCGGGGTGAGACAAGAGACCCAGTACTTC. This gives the protein CASSASGVRQETQYF.

The genes are TRBV7-6 and TRBJ2-5, with D hard to call. Trimming removed 3 bases at V and 5 bases at J, with 7 bases between. CDR3 length: 12 residues. CDR1 is SGHVS and CDR2 is FNYEAQ in the germline V gene. CDR3 amino acids: CASSLDGETQYF. In nucleotides, the CDR3 is TGTGCCAGCAGCTTGGATGGGGAGACCCAGTACTTC.

The chain employs TRBV7-8 and TRBJ2-5, with 7 bases matching TRBD2. The J segment lost 4 bases and the V segment lost 5 bases, leaving 10 bases of the junction unmatched. Germline V CDR1 and CDR2: SGHVS, FQNEAQ. This CDR3 has 15 amino acids. In nucleotides, the CDR3 is TGTGCCAGCAGCCCTCGACTAGCTATGTCAGAGACCCAGTACTTC. Protein product: CASSPRLAMSETQYF. Complete variable domain (other parts from reference TRBV7-8 and TRBJ2-5): GAGVSQSPRYKVAKRGQDVALRCDPISGHVSLFWYQQALGQGPEFLTYFQNEAQLDKSGLPSDRFFAERPEGSVSTLKIQRTQQEDSAVYLCASSPRLAMSETQYFGPGTRLLVL.

This clone was counted only a few times. The rearrangement uses TRBV4-1 and TRBJ2-7, with 8 bases lining up with TRBD1. Germline assignment: CDR1 MGHRA and CDR2 YSYEKL. The CDR3 runs to 16 residues. Trimming took 4 bases from V and 5 from J; bases not matched to a gene: 13. The CDR3 sequence: CASSLGTGGLLHEQYF. DNA of the CDR3: TGCGCCAGCAGCCTGGGGACAGGTGGACTTCTCCACGAGCAGTACTTC.

The chain links TRBV7-6 to TRBJ2-2; 8 bases line up with TRBD1. Germline V gene data show CDR1 as SGHVS and CDR2 as FNYEAQ. V lost 3 bases, J lost 2 bases, and 20 bases stayed unmatched. This CDR3 is built from 21 residues. The CDR3 spells CASSFPSPEEQGAINTGELFF. In DNA, the CDR3 is TGTGCCAGCAGCTTCCCCTCCCCGGAGGAGCAGGGGGCAATTAACACCGGGGAGCTGTTTTTT.

The chain couples TRBV30 to TRBJ2-6; possibly TRBD1 for D (6 bases). Trimming removed 7 bases from V and 2 bases from J, with 9 bases in between. The CDR3 spans 13 residues. Germline CDR1 reads GTSNPN; CDR2 reads SVGIG (reference sequence). This CDR3 is CALGAAGANVLTF. The CDR3 coding sequence is TGTGCCTTGGGGGCCGCTGGGGCCAACGTCCTGACTTTC.

The J gene is TRBJ2-3, the V gene TRBV7-2; no definite D call. Germline CDR1 and CDR2: SGHTA and FQGNSA. With 7 bases removed from V and 4 bases from J, the gap between germline ends came to 9 bases. The CDR3 is made up of 12 amino acids. In DNA, the CDR3 is TGTGCCAGCAACAACGGACCAGATACGCAGTATTTT. This gives the protein CASNNGPDTQYF. Complete variable domain (other parts from reference TRBV7-2 and TRBJ2-3): GAGVSQSPSNKVTEKGKDVELRCDPISGHTALYWYRQSLGQGLEFLIYFQGNSAPDKSGLPSDRFSAERTGGSVSTLTIQRTQQEDSAVYLCASNNGPDTQYFGPGTRLTVL.

V and J are TRBV19 and TRBJ1-1, with D maybe TRBD1 (6 bases). This CDR3 has 15 amino acids. Germline V gene data show CDR1 as LNHDA and CDR2 as SQIVND (reference sequence). V dropped 1 base and J dropped 1 base, with 10 bases sitting between them. The DNA for the CDR3 is TGTGCCAGTAGTATAGGGGGCAGGGGGAACACTGAAGCTTTCTTT. Residues: CASSIGGRGNTEAFF.

This chain joins TRBV7-9 and TRBJ2-7, with D perhaps being TRBD1 or TRBD2 (5 bases each). This CDR3 region has 16 residues. Trimming left V 5 bases short and J 6 bases short, with 23 bases between. CDR1 is SEHNR, CDR2 FQNEAQ, per germline (reference sequence). The CDR3 sequence: CASSPRGLRIVSEQYF. The CDR3 bases are TGTGCCAGCAGCCCACGGGGCCTCAGGATAGTCTCCGAGCAGTACTTC. The complete variable domain, with remaining parts taken from reference TRBV7-9 and TRBJ2-7, reads DTGVSQNPRHKITKRGQNVTFRCDPISEHNRLYWYRQTLGQGPEFLTYFQNEAQLEKSRLLSDRFSAERPKGSFSTLEIQRTEQGDSAMYLCASSPRGLRIVSEQYFGPGTRLTVT.

This chain links TRBV5-4 with TRBJ1-3; TRBD1 matches 7 bases. Trimming at V came to 3 bases and at J to 4 bases, leaving 10 bases not matched to a gene. CDR3 length: 16 residues. Per germline, CDR1 SGHNT and CDR2 YYREEE (reference sequence). In nucleotides, the CDR3 is TGTGCCAGCAGCTCACACCGGACAGGAAAAGGAAACACCATATATTTT. Its translation is CASSSHRTGKGNTIYF.

V usage is TRBV18 and J usage is TRBJ2-3; D uncertain. Germline CDR1 KGHSH, CDR2 LQKENI. The CDR3 runs to 14 residues. Deletions cut 0 bases from V and 0 bases from J, with 4 bases between. The CDR3: CASSPPGSTDTQYF. CDR3 nucleotide sequence: TGTGCCAGCTCACCACCGGGCAGCACAGATACGCAGTATTTT.

V is TRBV25-1 and J is TRBJ1-2; the D is unclear. The CDR3 contains 16 residues. Germline V gene data show CDR1 as MGHDK and CDR2 as SYGVNS. The V gene lost 3 bases and the J gene lost 2 bases, with 16 bases spanning the gap. The CDR3 DNA follows: TGTGCCAGCAGTGATCTCGTAGGCAAGGGAAACTATGGCTACACCTTC. It translates to CASSDLVGKGNYGYTF.

V is TRBV11-2 and J is TRBJ1-1, with TRBD1 identical over 7 bases. The CDR3 is 15 amino acids. The trim removed 5 bases at V and 5 bases at J, leaving 11 bases unmatched. In germline, CDR1 is SGHAT, CDR2 FQNNGV. The CDR3 DNA reads TGTGCCAGCAGCGCCCTAACAGGGGTAGTGACTGAAGCTTTCTTT. It is translated as CASSALTGVVTEAFF.

V gene TRBV5-5 combines with J gene TRBJ1-2; D is undetermined. The V end lost 1 base, the J end lost 0 bases, and 10 bases lay between the germline ends. The germline V gene has CDR1 SGHKS and CDR2 YYEKEE (reference sequence). The CDR3 has 15 amino acids. In nucleotides, the CDR3 is TGTGCCAGCAGCTTGAAGACGGAAGCTAACTATGGCTACACCTTC. Residues: CASSLKTEANYGYTF. Using reference TRBV5-5 and TRBJ1-2 for the parts outside the CDR3, the full variable domain is DAGVTQSPTHLIKTRGQQVTLRCSPISGHKSVSWYQQVLGQGPQFIFQYYEKEERGRGNFPDRFSARQFPNYSSELNVNALLLGDSALYLCASSLKTEANYGYTFGSGTRLTVV.

V gene TRBV15 combines with J gene TRBJ2-5; a weak D match, TRBD1 (5 bases). The CDR3 is 15 residues long. With 1 base removed from V and 2 bases from J, the gap between germline ends came to 11 bases. Germline V gives CDR1 LNHNV, CDR2 YYDKDF (reference sequence). The CDR3 protein is CATSRARTFQETQYF. CDR3 DNA sequence: TGTGCCACCAGCAGAGCAAGGACATTTCAAGAGACCCAGTACTTC.

The chain uses TRBV6-6 and TRBJ2-1; TRBD2 might be the D (5 bases). From germline, CDR1 is MNHNY and CDR2 SVGAGI (reference sequence). V dropped 10 bases and J dropped 0 bases, with 19 bases sitting between them. The CDR3 consists of 16 residues. The CDR3 here is CATASVGLASYNEQFF. DNA for the CDR3: TGTGCCACCGCGTCAGTCGGCCTAGCCTCCTACAATGAGCAGTTCTTC.

The CDR3 is CASSFGQGVDIQYF. Written as DNA, the CDR3 is TGCGCCAGCAGCTTTGGCCAGGGTGTAGACATTCAGTACTTC. The chain employs TRBV5-1 and TRBJ2-4, with D tentatively TRBD1 (5 bases). This CDR3 contains 14 residues. Trimming pared 2 bases from V and 8 bases from J, leaving 14 bases between. Germline CDR1 is SGHRS and CDR2 is YFSETQ.

In its sample, this clone was seen once. The gene calls are TRBV2 and TRBJ1-2; TRBD1 is a possible D gene (6 bases). There are 14 residues in the CDR3. V was clipped by 6 bases and J by 1 base, with 12 bases between them. Germline CDR1 SNHLY, CDR2 FYNNEI. The CDR3 bases are TGTGCCAGCAGATCAGGACAGATTAACTATGGCTACACCTTC. It is translated as CASRSGQINYGYTF.

The chain combines TRBV6-5 with TRBJ2-1; D perhaps matches TRBD1 (6 bases). V was pared by 5 bases and J by 10 bases, with 15 bases between. CDR3 length: 13 amino acids. Germline loops: CDR1 MNHEY, CDR2 SVGAGI. CDR3 nucleotides: TGTGCCAGCAGTCGATTAGACAGGACAGAGCAGTTCTTC. Translated, it gives CASSRLDRTEQFF.

This clone turned up a few times. The chain links TRBV6-5 to TRBJ2-3; D is possibly TRBD2 (6 bases). Germline values: CDR1 MNHEY, CDR2 SVGAGI. The CDR3 consists of 14 residues. V lost 4 bases to trimming and J lost 1 base, with 9 bases between them. CDR3 region: CASSLSGGTDTQYF. The DNA for the CDR3 is TGTGCCAGCAGTTTATCGGGGGGCACAGATACGCAGTATTTT.

This chain uses TRBV11-2 with TRBJ2-3; no firm D call. This CDR3 contains 12 residues. The ends were cut back, 5 bases at V and 4 bases at J, with 7 bases in the middle. Germline V gene lookup returns CDR1 SGHAT and CDR2 FQNNGV. The CDR3 loop is CASSPHSDTQYF. The CDR3 region has the DNA TGTGCCAGCAGCCCCCATTCAGATACGCAGTATTTT. Filled out from reference TRBV11-2 and TRBJ2-3, the complete variable domain reads EAGVAQSPRYKIIEKRQSVAFWCNPISGHATLYWYQQILGQGPKLLIQFQNNGVVDDSQLPKDRFSAERLKGVDSTLKIQPAKLEDSAVYLCASSPHSDTQYFGPGTRLTVL.

The rearrangement uses TRBV7-6 and TRBJ2-1; 9 bases line up with TRBD2. Looked up from germline, CDR1 is SGHVS and CDR2 is FNYEAQ. With 3 bases clipped from V and 7 bases from J, the junction kept 7 bases outside the gene matches. The CDR3 covers 15 residues. The CDR3 DNA reads as TGTGCCAGCAGCTTGGCGGGAGGGCCAGTAAATGAGCAGTTCTTC. Translating gives CASSLAGGPVNEQFF. The full variable domain, completed using reference TRBV7-6 and TRBJ2-1, is GAGVSQSPRYKVTKRGQDVALRCDPISGHVSLYWYRQALGQGPEFLTYFNYEAQQDKSGLPNDRFSAERPEGSISTLTIQRTEQRDSAMYRCASSLAGGPVNEQFFGPGTRLTVL.

The rearrangement uses TRBV6-1 and TRBJ2-1; D is unresolved. The CDR3 spans 12 residues. Germline CDR1 is MNHNS and CDR2 is SASEGT. Deletions cut 5 bases from V and 4 bases from J, with 6 bases between. The CDR3 here is CASSQDYNEQFF. CDR3 sequence (DNA): TGTGCCAGCAGTCAAGATTACAATGAGCAGTTCTTC.

The gene calls are TRBV23-1 and TRBJ2-1; D unresolved. TRBV23-1 is an ORF, and what it does is uncertain. The CDR3 is 16 residues long. V was trimmed by 8 bases and J by 5 bases, leaving 22 bases between them. DNA of the CDR3: TGCGCCAGCTGCAAGCTGGGGAAAACAGAGAACAATGAGCAGTTCTTC. It translates to CASCKLGKTENNEQFF.

The chain has TRBV7-8 and TRBJ2-7; TRBD2 aligns across 10 bases. V lost 6 bases to trimming and J lost 7 bases; unmatched junction nucleotides: 12. Per the germline V gene, CDR1 is SGHVS and CDR2 is FQNEAQ. There are 15 residues in the CDR3. In nucleotides, the CDR3 is TGTGCCAGCAGTCGTTGGGGACTAGCGACGTGGGAGCAGTACTTC. It translates to CASSRWGLATWEQYF.

The rearrangement joins TRBV5-1 to TRBJ2-7; 10 bases align to TRBD1. After removal of 0 bases from V and 2 bases from J, the junction contained 5 bases not matched to a gene. Germline V gene sequence: CDR1 SGHRS, CDR2 YFSETQ. The CDR3 is 16 amino acids. DNA of the CDR3: TGCGCCAGCAGCTTGGCCCCCGGGACAGGGGCCTACGAGCAGTACTTC. Its translation: CASSLAPGTGAYEQYF.

The rearrangement links TRBV6-5 to TRBJ2-1; 8 positions agree with TRBD2. Germline V gene lookup returns CDR1 MNHEY and CDR2 SVGAGI. Unmatched junction bases numbered 9, after V lost 4 bases and J lost 4 bases. The CDR3 length is 16 residues. CDR3 loop: CASSSYPLAVYNEQFF. The DNA for the CDR3 is TGTGCCAGCAGTTCCTACCCACTAGCGGTATACAATGAGCAGTTCTTC.

V and J are TRBV28 and TRBJ1-5, with 11 nucleotides matching TRBD1. The CDR3 covers 15 residues. Per the germline V gene, CDR1 is MDHEN and CDR2 is SYDVKM. V was pared by 6 bases and J by 7 bases, with 8 bases of the junction left unmatched. Written as DNA, the CDR3 is TGTGCCAGCAGACCGGACAGGGGGCTCAGCCAGCCCCAGCATTTT. Its protein product is CASRPDRGLSQPQHF.